This entry is about one T cell receptor beta chain. From germline, CDR1 is SGHRS and CDR2 YFSETQ. CDR3 length equals 16 residues. After removal of 2 bases from V and 0 bases from J, the junction contained 4 bases not matched to a gene. The data stem from a study of technical replicates of blood from a few donors. Assay used: immunoSEQ multiplex PCR; TCRdb lists only in-frame clones, some missing. The sample carries about 68,000 clones, 95% to 97% recorded once. The source of this sequence is a human donor in good health. The specimen sequenced was T cells isolated from PBMCs. The chain employs TRBV5-1 and TRBJ2-2; TRBD1 agrees at 7 bases. In DNA, the CDR3 is TGCGCCAGCAGCTTCACTCAGGGGGCGAACACCGGGGAGCTGTTTTTT. The encoded protein is CASSFTQGANTGELFF.